This T cell receptor beta chain appears in the sequencing data of a study of T cells in Graves' hyperthyroidism and ophthalmopathy. Overall study results and limits: Most thyroid clonotypes that were expanded above 0.001 also turned up in blood.

Enrolled ophthalmopathy patients presented with a Clinical Activity Score of at least 3, a NOSPECS grade of at least 4, and disease duration under 3 months. Based on clinical symptoms, serum thyroxine and TRAb, thyroid ultrasound and orbital computed tomography, diagnoses were reached. The PBMCs were sourced from fresh peripheral blood (about 9.6 ml). Template material for amplifying TCR beta CDR3 regions consisted of RNA transcripts. With the HTBI primer set, the TCR CDR3 went through a first round of RT-PCR. From the multiplex PCR reads, TCRdb called clonotypes with MiXCR, one entry per CDR3 protein. The data hold almost 350,000 distinct CDR3 sequences, with 15% to 20% observed a single time. Germline V CDR1 and CDR2: MDHEN, SYDVKM. Between the trimmed V and J ends, which lost 6 bases and 6 bases, there was a span of 17 bases. The CDR3 totals 14 residues. In this sample, this clonotype turned up once. The antigen is unknown.

Material for sequencing was blood. The source of this sequence is a woman aged 35 to 49 with Graves' ophthalmopathy. The chain couples TRBV28 to TRBJ1-2, with a tentative D call TRBD1 (6 bases). In DNA, the CDR3 is TGTGCCAGCAGACGGATCGACAGGAGTCATGGCTACACCTTC. Its protein product is CASRRIDRSHGYTF.